This TCR beta chain was captured in a study of shared clonotypes between healthy human individuals. To note about this clone: Antigen specificity is unknown.

General study findings and limits: A reduction in generation probabilities was seen for non-shared clonotypes relative to those shared by all four donors. Genetic and exposure-history diversity was limited by the small donor number.

CDR1 is WNHNN, CDR2 SYGVQD, per germline (reference sequence). This CDR3 comprises 15 residues. V was clipped by 3 bases and J by 7 bases, with 16 bases between them. Assay used: immunoSEQ multiplex PCR; TCRdb lists only in-frame clones, some missing. The top ten clones hold 1.7% of a sample with 550,000 to 800,000 clones, around 74% of them seen once. The sample was memory CD4+ T cells sorted from blood. Subset: CD45RA-negative fraction. The chain recombines TRBV10-1 with TRBJ2-1, with D tentatively TRBD2 (6 bases). The origin of this receptor is a woman in her 30s in good health. The CDR3 DNA reads as TGCGCCAGCAGTGAATCTCGGTCGGCGGGGAATGAGCAGTTCTTC. Translation gives CASSESRSAGNEQFF.